These 14 T cell receptor beta chains came from one sample sequenced in a study of follicular helper T cells after annual influenza vaccination. Libraries were prepared by immunoSEQ multiplex PCR; TCRdb keeps only in-frame clonotypes and omits some of them. The sample includes 5,500 to 7,000 clones, over 75% seen only once; the top ten take 0.55% to 0.7%. Time point indicated: 2015-2016 season, 7 days after influenza vaccination. The source was CXCR5+ CD38- circulating T follicular helper cells from blood, collected 7 days after influenza vaccination. Stated subset: circulating Tfh, non-naive CD4+CXCR5+PD-1+ (ICOS+CD38+ or ICOS-CD38-). The receptors stem from an adult who received the influenza vaccine.

The chain carries TRBV5-1 and TRBJ2-1; maybe TRBD2 (5 bases). Trimming stripped 3 bases from V and 7 bases from J, with 14 bases between. The CDR3 consists of 14 residues. CDR1 SGHRS and CDR2 YFSETQ come from the germline V gene. CDR3 sequence reads: CASSWGTSLNEQFF. In DNA, the CDR3 is TGCGCCAGCAGCTGGGGAACTAGTTTGAATGAGCAGTTCTTC. The complete variable domain, with remaining parts taken from reference TRBV5-1 and TRBJ2-1, reads KAGVTQTPRYLIKTRGQQVTLSCSPISGHRSVSWYQQTPGQGLQFLFEYFSETQRNKGNFPGRFSGRQFSNSRSEMNVSTLELGDSALYLCASSWGTSLNEQFFGPGTRLTVL.

CDR3 DNA: TGTGCCAGCCGAAGACTAGGCCTCGATGAGCAGTTCTTC. As protein: CASRRLGLDEQFF. The rearrangement links TRBV2 to TRBJ2-1, with D perhaps matching TRBD2 (6 bases). This CDR3 has 13 residues. The germline V gene has CDR1 SNHLY and CDR2 FYNNEI. Between the trimmed V and J ends, which lost 8 bases and 8 bases, there was a span of 16 bases.

The V and J genes are TRBV18 and TRBJ1-5, with 10 bases fitting TRBD1. The germline gives CDR1 KGHSH, CDR2 LQKENI. CDR3 length equals 18 residues. Trimming cost V 3 bases and J 0 bases; bases outside gene matches: 8. Here the CDR3 DNA reads TGTGCCAGCTCACCGACGGACAGGGGGGCCAATAGCAATCAGCCCCAGCATTTT. Translation: CASSPTDRGANSNQPQHF.

CDR3 DNA sequence: TGTGCCAGCAGTGACGGGGTTACTGGGGCCAAAAACATTCAGTACTTC. Translating it yields CASSDGVTGAKNIQYF. V usage is TRBV6-1 and J usage is TRBJ2-4; weak D call: TRBD2 (5 bases). Trimming removed 3 bases at V and 1 base at J, with 13 bases between. Germline V CDR1 and CDR2: MNHNS, SASEGT. This CDR3 spans 16 amino acids.

This chain's CDR3 is CSVEGDINTEAFF. The CDR3 nucleotides are TGCAGCGTTGAGGGGGACATTAACACTGAAGCTTTCTTT. This chain joins TRBV29-1 and TRBJ1-1, with D tentatively TRBD1 (6 bases). V was trimmed by 3 bases and J by 2 bases, leaving 10 bases between them. In germline, CDR1 is SQVTM, CDR2 ANQGSEA. The CDR3 has 13 residues.

The chain combines TRBV11-3 with TRBJ2-7; no definite D call. The ends were cut back, 8 bases at V and 6 bases at J, with 17 bases in the middle. This CDR3 has 13 residues. Germline V gene data show CDR1 as SGHNT and CDR2 as YENEEA. The DNA for the CDR3 is TGTGCCAGCGCCCTTAACCCCTTGGGCGAGCAGTACTTC. It translates to CASALNPLGEQYF.

This sequence joins TRBV28 and TRBJ2-5, with TRBD2 matching over 7 bases. CDR1 MDHEN and CDR2 SYDVKM come from the germline V gene. The CDR3 consists of 15 residues. The J segment lost 6 bases and the V segment lost 5 bases, leaving 12 bases of the junction unmatched. This CDR3 is CASSNLAGAVQTQYF. Written as DNA, the CDR3 is TGTGCCAGCAGTAATTTAGCGGGTGCTGTGCAGACCCAGTACTTC. The full variable domain, its missing parts supplied by reference TRBV28 and TRBJ2-5, is DVKVTQSSRYLVKRTGEKVFLECVQDMDHENMFWYRQDPGLGLRLIYFSYDVKMKEKGDIPEGYSVSREKKERFSLILESASTNQTSMYLCASSNLAGAVQTQYFGPGTRLLVL.

The chain recombines TRBV5-1 with TRBJ1-2, with TRBD1 as a possible D gene (5 bases). The germline V gene has CDR1 SGHRS and CDR2 YFSETQ. This CDR3 is 13 amino acids long. The V and J ends lost 2 bases and 4 bases respectively, with 9 bases between them. CDR3 in DNA: TGCGCCAGCAGCTTTAGTAGGGGCTATGGCTACACCTTC. This encodes CASSFSRGYGYTF.

The chain has TRBV5-4 and TRBJ2-1; 7 bases agree with TRBD1. The trim removed 5 bases at V and 6 bases at J, leaving 8 bases unmatched. The CDR3 is 14 residues long. CDR1 SGHNT and CDR2 YYREEE come from the germline V gene (reference sequence). This chain's CDR3 is CASRYDRVLNEQFF. The CDR3 nucleotides read TGTGCCAGCAGATATGACAGGGTCCTCAATGAGCAGTTCTTC.

This clone was seen more than once but under ten times. This chain joins TRBV6-5 and TRBJ1-2; a possible D gene is TRBD1 (5 bases). V was clipped by 6 bases and J by 7 bases, with 18 bases between them. The CDR3 consists of 14 residues. Germline V CDR1 and CDR2: MNHEY, SVGAGI. In nucleotides, the CDR3 is TGTGCCAGCAGGCAGGGACCACGAAATCTTGGCTACACCTTC. It is translated as CASRQGPRNLGYTF.

The rearrangement uses TRBV6-5 and TRBJ1-2; D uncertain. In germline, CDR1 is MNHEY, CDR2 SVGAGI. The V end was cut by 2 bases, the J end by 6 bases, with 7 bases between. The CDR3 is made up of 12 amino acids. The chain's CDR3 is CASSYREDGYTF. The CDR3 region has the DNA TGTGCCAGCAGTTACCGGGAGGATGGCTACACCTTC.

The chain couples TRBV7-6 to TRBJ2-7, with 12 bases lining up with TRBD2. Germline V gene data show CDR1 as SGHVS and CDR2 as FNYEAQ. This CDR3 is built from 17 residues. J gave up 4 bases and V 1 base, and 8 bases lay outside the gene matches. DNA of the CDR3: TGTGCCAGCAGCTTAGGCCCGGCTAGCGGGAGGGAATACGAGCAGTACTTC. Protein: CASSLGPASGREYEQYF.

The chain uses TRBV18 and TRBJ2-5; 8 bases match TRBD1. Germline V gene sequence: CDR1 KGHSH, CDR2 LQKENI. V dropped 8 bases and J dropped 5; count of bases not matched to a gene: 10. The CDR3 extends over 14 amino acids. The CDR3 sequence is CASLSDRVYETQYF. CDR3 DNA sequence: TGTGCCAGCCTATCGGACAGGGTCTATGAGACCCAGTACTTC.

This chain joins TRBV19 and TRBJ2-5; D is unresolved. The CDR3 length is 13 residues. Deletions cut 5 bases from V and 5 bases from J, with 12 bases between. Germline V lookup: CDR1 LNHDA, CDR2 SQIVND (reference sequence). The DNA for the CDR3 is TGTGCCAGTAGTCCCCCGCAGGTGGAGACCCAGTACTTC. Translation gives CASSPPQVETQYF.